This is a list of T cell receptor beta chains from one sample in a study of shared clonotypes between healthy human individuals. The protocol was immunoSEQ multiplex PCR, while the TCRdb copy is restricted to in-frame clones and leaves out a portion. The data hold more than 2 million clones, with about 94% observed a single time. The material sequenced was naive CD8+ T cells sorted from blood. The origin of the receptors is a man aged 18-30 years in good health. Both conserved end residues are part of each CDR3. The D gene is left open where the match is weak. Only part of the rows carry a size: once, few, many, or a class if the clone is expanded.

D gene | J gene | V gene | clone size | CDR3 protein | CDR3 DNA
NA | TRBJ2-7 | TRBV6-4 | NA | CAIGLYRVAYEQYF | TGTGCGATCGGGTTGTACAGGGTTGCCTACGAGCAGTACTTC
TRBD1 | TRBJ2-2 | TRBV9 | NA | CASSPGTGLAGELFF | TGTGCCAGCAGCCCCGGGACAGGTCTAGCCGGGGAGCTGTTTTTT
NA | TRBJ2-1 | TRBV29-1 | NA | CSVEESYNEQFF | TGCAGCGTTGAGGAGTCCTACAATGAGCAGTTCTTC
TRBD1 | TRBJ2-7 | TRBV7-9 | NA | CASSYRDRPYEQYF | TGTGCCAGCAGTTACAGGGACAGGCCCTACGAGCAGTACTTC
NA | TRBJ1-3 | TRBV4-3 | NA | CASSQDRGSGNTIYF | TGCGCCAGCAGCCAAGATCGGGGATCTGGAAACACCATATATTTT
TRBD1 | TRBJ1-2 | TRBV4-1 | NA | CASSQEGQGASYGYTF | TGCGCCAGCAGCCAAGAAGGACAGGGGGCTTCCTATGGCTACACCTTC
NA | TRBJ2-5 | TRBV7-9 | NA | CASSLVYLETQYF | TGTGCCAGCAGCTTAGTCTATCTAGAGACCCAGTACTTC
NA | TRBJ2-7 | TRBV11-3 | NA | CASSLSNSYEQYF | TGTGCCAGCAGCCTGAGTAACTCCTACGAGCAGTACTTC
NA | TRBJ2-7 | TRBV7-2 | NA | CASSLQGAAYEQYF | TGTGCCAGCAGCCTCCAGGGCGCGGCCTACGAGCAGTACTTC
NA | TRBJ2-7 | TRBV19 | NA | CASSIGGNYEQYF | TGTGCCAGTAGTATCGGAGGGAACTACGAGCAGTACTTC
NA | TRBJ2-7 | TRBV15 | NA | CATTTGLGSEQYF | TGTGCCACCACAACAGGGTTGGGCTCCGAGCAGTACTTC
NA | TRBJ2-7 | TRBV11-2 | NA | CASNNPFGDPFEQYF | TGTGCCAGCAACAATCCCTTCGGGGATCCGTTCGAGCAGTACTTC
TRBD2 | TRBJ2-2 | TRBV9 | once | CASSSIGTSGRENTGELFF | TGTGCCAGCAGTTCCATTGGGACTAGCGGGAGGGAGAACACCGGGGAGCTGTTTTTT
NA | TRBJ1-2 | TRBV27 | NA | CASSTQAGAYGYTF | TGTGCCAGCAGTACTCAAGCAGGGGCCTATGGCTACACCTTC
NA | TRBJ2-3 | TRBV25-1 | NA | CASSSPGQEYTDTQYF | TGTGCCAGCAGTAGCCCCGGCCAAGAGTACACAGATACGCAGTATTTT
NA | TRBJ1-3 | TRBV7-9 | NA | CASSSSRLDKNSGNTIYF | TGTGCCAGCAGCTCGAGCCGATTAGACAAAAACTCTGGAAACACCATATATTTT
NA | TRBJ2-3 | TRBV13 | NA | CASSNEIAGTDTQYF | TGTGCCAGCAGCAACGAGATAGCGGGCACAGATACGCAGTATTTT
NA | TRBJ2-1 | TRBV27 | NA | CASSSLGGLRNEQFF | TGTGCCAGCAGTTCCCTCGGCGGGTTAAGGAATGAGCAGTTCTTC
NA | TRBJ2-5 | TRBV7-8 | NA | CASSLAQPRETQYF | TGTGCCAGCAGCTTAGCTCAGCCTCGGGAGACCCAGTACTTC
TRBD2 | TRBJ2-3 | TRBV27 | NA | CASRPTSGRDTDTQYF | TGTGCCAGCAGGCCAACTAGCGGGAGGGACACAGATACGCAGTATTTT
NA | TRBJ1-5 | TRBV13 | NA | CASSLGRENLNQPQHF | TGTGCCAGCAGCTTAGGCCGAGAAAATCTGAATCAGCCCCAGCATTTT
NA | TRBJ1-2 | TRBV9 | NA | CASSGRIHGYTF | TGTGCCAGCAGCGGCAGGATCCATGGCTACACCTTC
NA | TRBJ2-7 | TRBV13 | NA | CASSLPGNHYEQYF | TGTGCCAGCAGCTTACCGGGAAATCATTACGAGCAGTACTTC
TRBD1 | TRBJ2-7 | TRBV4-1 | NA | CASSLPGQASYEQYF | TGCGCCAGCAGCCTTCCGGGACAGGCCTCCTACGAGCAGTACTTC
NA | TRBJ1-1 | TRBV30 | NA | CAWSQGVSGTEAFF | TGTGCCTGGAGTCAGGGTGTCTCGGGCACTGAAGCTTTCTTT
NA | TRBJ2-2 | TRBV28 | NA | CASKTPQGTGELFF | TGTGCCAGCAAAACTCCTCAGGGAACCGGGGAGCTGTTTTTT
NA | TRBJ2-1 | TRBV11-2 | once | CASSLVSSSYNEQFF | TGTGCCAGCAGCTTAGTGTCTAGCTCCTACAATGAGCAGTTCTTC
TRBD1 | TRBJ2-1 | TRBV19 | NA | CASSIGGTGYYNEQFF | TGTGCCAGTAGTATAGGTGGGACAGGGTACTACAATGAGCAGTTCTTC
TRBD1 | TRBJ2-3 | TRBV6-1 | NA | CASSGTGYSTDTQYF | TGTGCCAGCAGTGGGACAGGCTATAGCACAGATACGCAGTATTTT
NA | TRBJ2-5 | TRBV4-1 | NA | CASSHARTGRGETQYF | TGCGCCAGCAGCCACGCCCGGACTGGACGGGGAGAGACCCAGTACTTC
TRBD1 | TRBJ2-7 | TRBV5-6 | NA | CASSWDRNPYEQYF | TGTGCCAGCAGCTGGGACAGAAACCCCTACGAGCAGTACTTC
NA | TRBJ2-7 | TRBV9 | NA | CASSVEGITDEQYF | TGTGCCAGCAGCGTAGAAGGGATAACCGACGAGCAGTACTTC
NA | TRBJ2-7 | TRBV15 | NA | CATSSRVGFYEQYF | TGTGCCACCAGCAGCCGTGTTGGATTCTACGAGCAGTACTTC
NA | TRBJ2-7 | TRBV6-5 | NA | CASSYLGIAYEQYF | TGTGCCAGCAGTTACCTCGGGATCGCCTACGAGCAGTACTTC
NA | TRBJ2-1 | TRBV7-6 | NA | CASSPGPPYEQFF | TGTGCCAGCAGCCCCGGACCACCTTATGAGCAGTTCTTC
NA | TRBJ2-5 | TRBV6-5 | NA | CASSPGDRGAQYF | TGTGCCAGCAGCCCGGGGGATCGGGGAGCCCAGTACTTC
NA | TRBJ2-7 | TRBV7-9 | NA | CASSLREGLYEQYF | TGTGCCAGCAGCTTAAGAGAGGGCCTGTACGAGCAGTACTTC
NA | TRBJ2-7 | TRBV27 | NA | CASSAPSYEQYF | TGTGCCAGCAGTGCCCCCTCTTACGAGCAGTACTTC
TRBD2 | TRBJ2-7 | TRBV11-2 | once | CASSFFRLTSGFSYEQYF | TGTGCCAGCAGTTTTTTCCGACTGACTAGCGGTTTCTCCTACGAGCAGTACTTC
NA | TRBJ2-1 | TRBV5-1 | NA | CASSFSGSSYNEQFF | TGCGCCAGCAGCTTTAGCGGAAGCTCCTACAATGAGCAGTTCTTC
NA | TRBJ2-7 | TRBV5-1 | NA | CASSPAGPYEQYF | TGCGCCAGCAGCCCGGCGGGCCCGTACGAGCAGTACTTC
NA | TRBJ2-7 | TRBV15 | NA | CATSRDHAGSYEQYF | TGTGCCACCAGCAGAGATCATGCAGGGTCCTACGAGCAGTACTTC
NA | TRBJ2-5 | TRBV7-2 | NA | CASSPFDRLRLQETQYF | TGTGCCAGCAGCCCCTTCGACAGATTGAGGTTACAAGAGACCCAGTACTTC
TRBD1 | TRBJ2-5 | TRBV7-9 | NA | CASSPQGSQETQYF | TGTGCCAGCAGCCCACAGGGGAGCCAAGAGACCCAGTACTTC